This paragraph covers one T cell receptor beta chain sequence. Its antigen target is currently unknown. The record has no base qualities; no much larger clone is one base away. TCRbeta CDR3 regions were amplified from genomic DNA using the immunoSEQ Assay, a bias-controlled multiplex PCR. Per the source publication's procedure: The number of nucleated cells in each sample was estimated by amplification of reference gene primers within the assay. To quantify the absolute abundance of each unique TCRbeta CDR3 rearrangement, sequence reads were collapsed and filtered. For each sample, productive Simpson clonality was calculated as the square root of Simpson's diversity index across productive rearrangements. The source is immuneACCESS, and TCRdb retained only in-frame sequences with V and J called. Part of the clones is not carried over; for the studies checked, unresolved V genes explain less than half of this, and the remainder is unexplained. V, J and clone size are those of that table, while D and trimming were read from the DNA. The sample yields roughly 300,000 clones; 80% to 90% were counted once. The top ten clones comprise around 8% of the sample.

The sample comes from a study of blood T cell repertoires in COVID-19 (dated by TCRdb to 2020 to 2022). Study-level background: The collaborator samples originated in the United States, Italy and Spain and spanned the acute and convalescent phases of COVID-19. The samples were drawn from two sources: the first 160 participants of the ongoing ImmuneRACE study, and about 1,300 subjects contributed by 6 global collaborators. The prospective study material was composed of cDNA or gDNA derived from T cells, B-cell-depleted T cells, or PBMCs. Deeply sampled blood TCRbeta repertoires from subjects exposed to, actively infected with, or recovered from COVID-19 were included in the dataset. A de-identified subject ID, COVID-19 status, age in years and sex were almost always included in the sample metadata. A freely available public database, intended as a resource for researchers studying the immune response to SARS-CoV-2, is where the repertoires were released. Where available, HLA class I and class II types were taken from metadata supplied by the sample provider and were not determined by assay-based typing. The paper as a whole reports these results and caveats: The amount of clinical and demographic metadata varied by source and participant and was provided uncurated.

A second Seattle source provided samples from volunteer blood donors who had recovered from COVID-19. Whole blood was collected in K2EDTA tubes by collaborating institutions according to the institutions' own protocols. Collaborator samples were shipped for TCRbeta analysis as frozen whole blood, isolated PBMCs, or DNA extracted from either sample type. Sequencing was carried out using peripheral blood. This receptor was taken from a woman aged 45-65 years who had recovered from COVID-19.

CDR3 region: CASSVQGDSSEQYF. The DNA reads TGTGCCAGCAGCGTACAAGGGGACAGTTCCGAGCAGTACTTC. The rearrangement combines TRBV9 with TRBJ2-7; 7 central bases correspond to TRBD1. The CDR3 measures 14 amino acids from cysteine to phenylalanine. Only the CDR3 DNA stays, 42 bases, in frame from base 1. Taken from the germline V gene, the CDR1 and CDR2 loops are SGDLS and YYNGEE. V loses 1 base at its end and J loses 6 bases; junction bases beyond the gene matches: 7.